This T cell receptor beta chain emerged from a study of blood T cell repertoires in COVID-19. Study overall: Whether acute or convalescent, the COVID-19 samples came from the United States, Italy and Spain. T cells, B-cell-depleted T cells, or PBMCs provided the cDNA or gDNA that served as material.

CDR1 SGHAT and CDR2 FQNNGV come from the germline V gene. The ends were cut back, 4 bases at V and 6 bases at J, with 18 bases in the middle. The length of the CDR3 is 15 residues. Authors' methods: It was from reference gene primer amplification that nucleated cell counts were estimated. Measured with immunoSEQ multiplex PCR; TCRdb has only the in-frame clones, and not every one. The D gene and trimming were derived from the DNA, and the V and J assignments and clone size from that table. The data contain some 98,000 clones, approximately 79% of them singletons. The chain uses TRBV11-2 and TRBJ1-2; possibly TRBD1 for D (5 bases). The specimen sequenced was peripheral blood. The sequence was obtained from a man between 65 and 85 years old with active or convalescent COVID-19. CDR3 in amino acids: CASSSSPRPGDGYTF. CDR3 bases: TGTGCCAGCAGCTCCTCTCCGAGGCCGGGGGATGGCTACACCTTC.